This is a list of T cell receptor beta chains from one sample in a study of control samples from healthy donors and cancer patients. Produced via immunoSEQ multiplex PCR; TCRdb's table is partial and in-frame only. The sample lists about 180,000 clones, 90% occurring once. Sequenced: blood. Receptors originate from a woman in her fifties or sixties in good health. CDR3s leave out the opening cysteine and the closing phenylalanine or tryptophan.

CDR3 protein	CDR3 length	V gene	J gene
ASSLRSGQGGYPGELF	16	TRBV5-1	TRBJ2-2
AWGDRGLIGYT	11	TRBV30	TRBJ1-2
ASSTSAARHTGELF	14	TRBV7-2	TRBJ2-2
ASSDLNSYEQY	11	TRBV2	TRBJ2-7
ASSFPQETQY	10	TRBV5-4	TRBJ2-5
SVVGAAEAF	9	TRBV29-1	TRBJ1-1
ASGRGQGNTGELF	13	TRBV12-5	TRBJ2-2
ATSGVTLITANYGYT	15	TRBV15	TRBJ1-2
SVERGGPQY	9	TRBV29-1	TRBJ2-5
ASSGDAGVRNEQF	13	TRBV7-9	TRBJ2-1
ASSFLQGNGYT	11	TRBV12-3/TRBV12-4	TRBJ1-2
ASTPARDNEQF	11	TRBV7-9	TRBJ2-1
AISETEANYGYT	12	TRBV10-3	TRBJ1-2
ASSIGGVPYNSPLH	14	TRBV19	TRBJ1-6
ASSPGTGARSYNSPLH	16	TRBV9	TRBJ1-6
SVTRTGGDGYT	11	TRBV29-1	TRBJ1-2
ASSQAVKNQPQH	12	TRBV3-1/TRBV3-2	TRBJ1-5
ASNSLAGVIGSEQY	14	TRBV27	TRBJ2-7
ASTMGLAGGPVRAKNIQY	18	TRBV2	TRBJ2-4
ASSLPPGTGDGYT	13	TRBV5-1	TRBJ1-2
ASSSRQGPTYEQY	13	TRBV5-1	TRBJ2-7
ATTLVGGRGQETQY	14	TRBV19	TRBJ2-5
ATSRAPNEKLF	11	TRBV15	TRBJ1-4
ASSSQQIYNSPLH	13	TRBV6-2/TRBV6-3	TRBJ1-6
ASSQGNYGYT	10	TRBV6-2/TRBV6-3	TRBJ1-2
ASRPLPGNYGYT	12	TRBV19	TRBJ1-2
ASSLVQGNNSPLH	13	TRBV5-1	TRBJ1-6
ASSPNRQGTDTQY	13	TRBV18	TRBJ2-3
ASSSGGGGNNEQF	13	TRBV5-1	TRBJ2-1
ASSEAMNTEAF	11	TRBV5-1	TRBJ1-1
ASSPPERNTEAF	12	TRBV18	TRBJ1-1
ASSSGTVYGYT	11	TRBV11-2	TRBJ1-2
ASTEEGRLGGYT	12	TRBV6-5	TRBJ1-2
AKSGGGSYNEQF	12	TRBV2	TRBJ2-1
ASSEGGADTQY	11	TRBV6-5	TRBJ2-3
ASSLLAASAQETQY	14	TRBV7-7	TRBJ2-5
ASSLVLAGRYNEQF	14	TRBV7-2	TRBJ2-1
ASSFSGQGSREKLF	14	TRBV28	TRBJ1-4
ASSVALRGGRAQETQY	16	TRBV9	TRBJ2-5
ASSTTGHGYT	10	TRBV12-3/TRBV12-4	TRBJ1-2
ASSLGWRVGSYNEQF	15	TRBV5-1	TRBJ2-1
ASSQATSGRAGEQF	14	TRBV4-3	TRBJ2-1
ASRAGSTSTDTQY	13	TRBV2	TRBJ2-3
ASSFGQGRAGGIYEQY	16	TRBV27	TRBJ2-7
ASSLGGEMNTEAF	13	TRBV6-6	TRBJ1-1
ASSLVGAYGYT	11	TRBV5-6	TRBJ1-2
ASSPRRGGGSGANVLT	16	TRBV18	TRBJ2-6
ASSQDGNQPQH	11	TRBV3-1/TRBV3-2	TRBJ1-5
ASWTGANYGYT	11	TRBV28	TRBJ1-2
ASSYWTDPKVYNSPLH	16	TRBV6-2/TRBV6-3	TRBJ1-6
ASSLRPIAGAQNYGYT	16	TRBV7-3	TRBJ1-2
ASSHRRGQSSTDTQY	15	TRBV23-1	TRBJ2-3
ASSAPTDRAGANVLT	15	TRBV9	TRBJ2-6